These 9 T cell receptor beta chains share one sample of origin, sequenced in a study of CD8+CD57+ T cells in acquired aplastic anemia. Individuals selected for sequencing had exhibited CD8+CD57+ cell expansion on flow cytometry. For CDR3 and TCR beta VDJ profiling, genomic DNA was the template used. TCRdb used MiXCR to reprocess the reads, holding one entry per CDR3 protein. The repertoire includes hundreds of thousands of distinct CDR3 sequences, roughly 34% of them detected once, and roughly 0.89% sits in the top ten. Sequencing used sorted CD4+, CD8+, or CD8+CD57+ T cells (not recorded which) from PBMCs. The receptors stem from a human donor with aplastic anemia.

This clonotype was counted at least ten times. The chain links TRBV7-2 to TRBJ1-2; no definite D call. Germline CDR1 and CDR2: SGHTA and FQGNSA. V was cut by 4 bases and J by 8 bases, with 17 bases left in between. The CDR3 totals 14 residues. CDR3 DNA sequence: TGTGCCAGCAGCTCCGCTGCCCGGGAGAGGGGCTACACCTTC. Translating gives CASSSAARERGYTF.

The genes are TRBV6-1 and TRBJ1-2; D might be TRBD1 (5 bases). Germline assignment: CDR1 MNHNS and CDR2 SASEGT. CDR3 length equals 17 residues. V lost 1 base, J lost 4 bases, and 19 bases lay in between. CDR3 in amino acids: CASSEVTWRGSAYGYTF. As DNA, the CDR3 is TGTGCCAGCAGTGAAGTAACCTGGCGGGGGTCGGCCTATGGCTACACCTTC.

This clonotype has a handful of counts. The CDR3 spells CASSQDFGSYEQYF. In DNA, the CDR3 is TGCGCCAGCAGCCAAGATTTCGGCTCCTACGAGCAGTACTTC. The chain employs TRBV4-3 and TRBJ2-7; unclear D gene. V was cut by 0 bases and J by 0 bases, with 6 bases left in between. Germline CDR1 and CDR2: LGHNA and YSLEER. There are 14 residues in the CDR3.

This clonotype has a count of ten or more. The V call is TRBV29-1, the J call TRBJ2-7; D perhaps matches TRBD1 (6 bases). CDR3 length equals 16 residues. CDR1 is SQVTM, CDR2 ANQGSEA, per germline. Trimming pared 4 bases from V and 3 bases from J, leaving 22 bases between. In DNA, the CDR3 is TGCAGCGTTGCGATAATGGGAACGGGGACAAACTACGAGCAGTACTTC. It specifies CSVAIMGTGTNYEQYF.

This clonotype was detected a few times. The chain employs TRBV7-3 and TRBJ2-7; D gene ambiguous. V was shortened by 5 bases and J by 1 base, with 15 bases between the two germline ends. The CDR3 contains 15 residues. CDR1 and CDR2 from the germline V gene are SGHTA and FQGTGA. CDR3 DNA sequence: TGTGCCAGCAGCCGAAACCCTAACTCATCCTACGAGCAGTACTTC. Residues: CASSRNPNSSYEQYF. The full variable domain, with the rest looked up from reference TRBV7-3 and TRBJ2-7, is GAGVSQTPSNKVTEKGKYVELRCDPISGHTALYWYRQSLGQGPEFLIYFQGTGAADDSGLPNDRFFAVRPEGSVSTLKIQRTERGDSAVYLCASSRNPNSSYEQYFGPGTRLTVT.

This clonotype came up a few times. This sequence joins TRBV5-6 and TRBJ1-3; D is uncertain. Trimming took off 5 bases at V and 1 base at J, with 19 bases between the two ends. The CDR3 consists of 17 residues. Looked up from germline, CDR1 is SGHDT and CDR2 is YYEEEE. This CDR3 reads CASSTYHRGGSGNTIYF. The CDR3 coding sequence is TGTGCCAGCAGTACATACCACCGAGGCGGGTCTGGAAACACCATATATTTT.

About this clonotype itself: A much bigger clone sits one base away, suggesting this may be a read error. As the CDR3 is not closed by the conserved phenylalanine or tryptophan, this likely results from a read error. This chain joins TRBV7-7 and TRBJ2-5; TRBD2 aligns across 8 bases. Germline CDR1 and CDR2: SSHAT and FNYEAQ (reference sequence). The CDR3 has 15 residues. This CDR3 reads CASSQGSGAQETQYL. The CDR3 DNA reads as TGTGCTAGCAGCCAGGGTAGCGGGGCCCAAGAGACCCAGTACCTC.

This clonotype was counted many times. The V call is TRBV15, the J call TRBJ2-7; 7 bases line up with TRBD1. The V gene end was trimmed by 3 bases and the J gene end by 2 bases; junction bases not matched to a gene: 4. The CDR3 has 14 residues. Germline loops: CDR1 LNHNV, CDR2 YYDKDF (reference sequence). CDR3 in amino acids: CATSREQGTYEQYF. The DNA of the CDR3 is TGTGCCACCAGCAGGGAACAGGGGACCTACGAGCAGTACTTC.

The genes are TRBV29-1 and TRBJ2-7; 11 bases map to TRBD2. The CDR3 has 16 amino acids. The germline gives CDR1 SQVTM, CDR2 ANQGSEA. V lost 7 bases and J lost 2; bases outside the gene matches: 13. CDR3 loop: CSASSEGLAEAYEQYF. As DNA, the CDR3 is TGCAGCGCCAGCAGTGAGGGACTAGCGGAGGCCTACGAGCAGTACTTC.